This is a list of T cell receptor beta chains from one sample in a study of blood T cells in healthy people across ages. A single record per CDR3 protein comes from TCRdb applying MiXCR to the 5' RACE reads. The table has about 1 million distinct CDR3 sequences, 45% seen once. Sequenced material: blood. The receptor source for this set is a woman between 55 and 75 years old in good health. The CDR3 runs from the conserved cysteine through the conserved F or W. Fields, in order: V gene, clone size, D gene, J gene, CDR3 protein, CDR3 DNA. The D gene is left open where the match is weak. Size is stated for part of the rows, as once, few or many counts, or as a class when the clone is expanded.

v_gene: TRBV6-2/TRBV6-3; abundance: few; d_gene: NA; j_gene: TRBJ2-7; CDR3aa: CASSGLSVSYEQYF; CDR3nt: TGTGCCAGCAGTGGTTTGTCGGTCTCCTACGAGCAGTACTTC
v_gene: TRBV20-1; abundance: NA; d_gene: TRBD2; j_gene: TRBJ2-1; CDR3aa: CSARDYNDNEQFF; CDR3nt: TGCAGTGCAAGGGACTATAACGACAATGAGCAGTTCTTC
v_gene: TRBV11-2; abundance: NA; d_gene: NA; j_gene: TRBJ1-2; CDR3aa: CASSSGPGQGGFGGYTF; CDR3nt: TGTGCCAGCAGCTCAGGGCCCGGTCAGGGAGGATTCGGTGGCTACACCTTC
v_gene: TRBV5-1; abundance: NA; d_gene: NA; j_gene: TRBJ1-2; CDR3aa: CASSPWRRVEGYTF; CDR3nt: TGCGCCAGCAGCCCCTGGCGCAGGGTAGAGGGCTACACCTTC
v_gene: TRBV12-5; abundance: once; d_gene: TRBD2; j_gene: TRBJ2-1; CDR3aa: CASGLVPTLADRNNEQFF; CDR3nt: TGTGCTAGTGGTTTGGTACCCACCCTAGCGGATAGGAACAATGAGCAGTTCTTC
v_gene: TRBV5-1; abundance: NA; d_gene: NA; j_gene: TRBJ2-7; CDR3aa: CASSLWGTESYEQYF; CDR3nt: TGCGCCAGCAGCTTGTGGGGGACTGAAAGCTACGAGCAGTACTTC
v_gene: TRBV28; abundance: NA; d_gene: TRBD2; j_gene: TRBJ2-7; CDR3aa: CAIAGRAGYEQYF; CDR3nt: TGTGCCATCGCCGGGAGGGCCGGTTACGAGCAGTACTTC
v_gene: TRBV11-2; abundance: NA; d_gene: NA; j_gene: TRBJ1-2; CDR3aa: CASSLAGRRNYGYTF; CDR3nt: TGTGCCAGCAGCTTAGCAGGGAGGAGGAACTATGGCTACACCTTC
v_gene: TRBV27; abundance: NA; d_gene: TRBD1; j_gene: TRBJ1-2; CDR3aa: CASSLESTGGYYGYTF; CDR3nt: TGTGCCAGCAGTTTGGAGTCGACAGGGGGCTACTATGGCTACACCTTC
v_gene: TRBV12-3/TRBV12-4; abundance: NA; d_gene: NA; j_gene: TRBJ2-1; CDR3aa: CASSLNRGARMQFF; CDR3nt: TGTGCCAGCTCCCTTAATCGGGGGGCCCGGATGCAGTTCTTC
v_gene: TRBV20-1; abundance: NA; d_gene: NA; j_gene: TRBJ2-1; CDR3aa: CSARGGHSYEQFF; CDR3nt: TGCAGTGCTAGAGGGGGACATTCATATGAGCAGTTCTTC
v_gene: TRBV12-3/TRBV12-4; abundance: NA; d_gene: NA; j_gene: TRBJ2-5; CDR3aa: CASTPRELLATRYQETRYF; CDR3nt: TGTGCCAGCACCCCACGGGAGCTTCTAGCGACTCGGTACCAAGAGACCCGGTACTTC
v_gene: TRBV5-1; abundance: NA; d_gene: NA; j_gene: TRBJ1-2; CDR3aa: CASSSQANYGYTF; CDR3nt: TGCGCCAGCAGCTCGCAAGCTAACTATGGCTACACCTTC
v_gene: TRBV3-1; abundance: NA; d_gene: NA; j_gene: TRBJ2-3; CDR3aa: CASSQWGSSTDTQYF; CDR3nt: TGTGCCAGCAGCCAATGGGGATCTAGCACAGATACGCAGTATTTT
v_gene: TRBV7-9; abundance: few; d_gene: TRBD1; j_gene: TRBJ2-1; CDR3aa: CASSKTGGGYNEQFF; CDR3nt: TGTGCCAGCAGCAAGACAGGGGGCGGCTACAATGAGCAGTTCTTC
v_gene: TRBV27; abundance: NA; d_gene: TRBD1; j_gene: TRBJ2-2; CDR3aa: CASSVLPGQFSIGELFF; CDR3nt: TGTGCCAGCAGTGTATTACCGGGACAGTTTAGTATCGGGGAGCTGTTTTTT
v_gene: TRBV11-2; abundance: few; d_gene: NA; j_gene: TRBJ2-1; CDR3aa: CASSLKDRYNEQFF; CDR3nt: TGTGCCAGCAGCTTAAAGGACAGATACAATGAGCAGTTCTTC
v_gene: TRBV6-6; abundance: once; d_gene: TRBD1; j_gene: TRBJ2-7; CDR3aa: CASRKQGSGPIEQYF; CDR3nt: TGTGCCAGCAGGAAACAGGGGAGCGGCCCTATCGAGCAGTACTTC
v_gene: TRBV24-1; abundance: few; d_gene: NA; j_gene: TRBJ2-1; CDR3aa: CATSDPSSYNEQFF; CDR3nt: TGTGCCACCAGTGATCCCAGCTCCTACAATGAGCAGTTCTTC
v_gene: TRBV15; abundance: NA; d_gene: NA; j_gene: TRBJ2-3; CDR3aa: CATSRANRRYADTQYF; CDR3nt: TGTGCCACCAGCAGAGCCAACAGGAGATATGCAGATACGCAGTATTTT
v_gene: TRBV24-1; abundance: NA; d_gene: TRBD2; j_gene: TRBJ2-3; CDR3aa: CATSDLGLAGEGDTQYF; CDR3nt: TGTGCCACCAGTGATCTTGGACTAGCGGGAGAAGGAGATACGCAGTATTTT
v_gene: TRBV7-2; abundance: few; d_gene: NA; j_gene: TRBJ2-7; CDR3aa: CASSLALASSYEQYF; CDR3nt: TGTGCCAGCAGCTTAGCGCTGGCTAGCAGCTACGAGCAGTACTTC
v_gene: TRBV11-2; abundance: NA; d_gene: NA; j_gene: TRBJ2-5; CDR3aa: CASSLRLGNQETQYF; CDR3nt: TGTGCCAGCAGCTTGCGGTTGGGGAACCAAGAGACCCAGTACTTC
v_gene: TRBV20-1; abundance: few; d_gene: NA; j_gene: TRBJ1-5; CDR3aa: CSAPHSGNQPQHF; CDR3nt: TGCAGTGCACCCCACAGTGGCAATCAGCCCCAGCATTTT
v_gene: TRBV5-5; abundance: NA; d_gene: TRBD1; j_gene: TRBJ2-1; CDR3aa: CASSSGTGGPGAGYNEQFF; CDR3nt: TGTGCCAGCAGCTCTGGGACAGGGGGGCCCGGGGCGGGTTACAATGAGCAGTTCTTC
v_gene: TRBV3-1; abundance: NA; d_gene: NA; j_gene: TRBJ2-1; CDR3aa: CASSQTRGSAQFF; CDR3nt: TGTGCCAGCAGCCAAACCAGAGGGAGCGCCCAGTTCTTC
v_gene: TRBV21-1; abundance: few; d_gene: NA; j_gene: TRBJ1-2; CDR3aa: CASSNLSNYGYTF; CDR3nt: TGTGCCAGCAGCAATCTGTCTAACTATGGCTACACCTTC
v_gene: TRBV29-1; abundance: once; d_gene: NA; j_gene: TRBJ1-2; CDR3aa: CSVPRPQGPRGYTF; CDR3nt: TGCAGCGTTCCGAGGCCCCAGGGTCCTAGGGGCTACACCTTC
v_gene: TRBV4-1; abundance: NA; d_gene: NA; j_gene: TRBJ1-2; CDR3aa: CASNQPGIYGYTF; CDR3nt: TGCGCCAGCAACCAGCCGGGGATCTATGGCTACACCTTC
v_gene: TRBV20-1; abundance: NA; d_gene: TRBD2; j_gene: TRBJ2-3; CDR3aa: CSARAQREVTDTQYF; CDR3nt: TGCAGTGCTAGAGCCCAGCGGGAGGTCACAGATACGCAGTATTTT
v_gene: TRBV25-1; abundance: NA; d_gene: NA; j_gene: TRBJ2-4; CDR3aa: CASRDAGGAPDIQYF; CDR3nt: TGTGCCAGCAGGGATGCTGGAGGGGCTCCAGACATTCAGTACTTC
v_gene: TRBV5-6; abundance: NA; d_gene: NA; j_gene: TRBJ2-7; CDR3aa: CASSMGRYEQYF; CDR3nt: TGTGCCAGCAGCATGGGACGTTACGAGCAGTACTTC
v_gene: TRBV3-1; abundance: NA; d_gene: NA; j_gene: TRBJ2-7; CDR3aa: CASSLFPEASYEQYF; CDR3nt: TGTGCCAGCAGCCTATTCCCGGAGGCCTCCTACGAGCAGTACTTC
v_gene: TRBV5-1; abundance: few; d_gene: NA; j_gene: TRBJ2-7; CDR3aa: CASSDLNDYEQYF; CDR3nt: TGCGCCAGCAGCGACCTGAACGACTACGAGCAGTACTTC
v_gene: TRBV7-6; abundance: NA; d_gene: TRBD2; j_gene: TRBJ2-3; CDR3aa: CASSVTSGSPTDTQYF; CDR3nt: TGTGCCAGCAGCGTAACTAGCGGGAGCCCCACAGATACGCAGTATTTT
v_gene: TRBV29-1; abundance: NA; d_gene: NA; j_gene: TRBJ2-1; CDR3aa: CSMTGRYGNEQFF; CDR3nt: TGCAGCATGACTGGGCGCTACGGGAATGAGCAGTTCTTC
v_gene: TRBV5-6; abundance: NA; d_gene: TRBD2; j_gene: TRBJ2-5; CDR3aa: CASSLLAEQAQETQYF; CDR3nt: TGTGCCAGCAGCTTACTAGCGGAGCAAGCACAAGAGACCCAGTACTTC
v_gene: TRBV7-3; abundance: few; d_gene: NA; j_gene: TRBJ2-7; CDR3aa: CASSFGRADEQYF; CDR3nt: TGTGCCAGCAGCTTTGGCAGGGCGGACGAGCAGTACTTC
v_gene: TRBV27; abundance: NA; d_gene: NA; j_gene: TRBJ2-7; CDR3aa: CASSPGILREEQYF; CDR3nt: TGTGCCAGCAGTCCGGGCATCCTCCGGGAGGAGCAGTACTTC
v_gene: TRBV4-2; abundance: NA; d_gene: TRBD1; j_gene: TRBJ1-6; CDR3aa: CASSLDRGGNSPLHF; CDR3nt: TGTGCCAGCAGCCTGGACAGGGGCGGTAATTCACCCCTCCACTTT
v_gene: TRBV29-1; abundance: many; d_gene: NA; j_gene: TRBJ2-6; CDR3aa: CSALHRIPSGANVLTF; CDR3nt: TGCAGCGCGCTTCACAGGATACCCTCTGGGGCCAACGTCCTGACTTTC
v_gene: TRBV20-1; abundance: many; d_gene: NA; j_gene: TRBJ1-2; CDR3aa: CSARQESNYGYTF; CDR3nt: TGCAGTGCGAGACAGGAATCTAACTATGGCTACACCTTC
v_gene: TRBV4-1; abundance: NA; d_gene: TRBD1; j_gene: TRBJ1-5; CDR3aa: CASSQGGTGTPQPQHF; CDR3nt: TGCGCCAGCAGCCAAGGGGGGACAGGGACGCCTCAGCCCCAGCATTTT
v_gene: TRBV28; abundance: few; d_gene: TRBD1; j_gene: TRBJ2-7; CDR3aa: CASSRTGGSSYEQYF; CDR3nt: TGTGCCAGCAGTCGGACAGGGGGGAGCTCCTACGAGCAGTACTTC
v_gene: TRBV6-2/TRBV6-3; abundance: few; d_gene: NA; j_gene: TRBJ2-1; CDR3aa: CASREIYNEQFF; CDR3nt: TGTGCCAGCAGGGAGATATACAATGAGCAGTTCTTC
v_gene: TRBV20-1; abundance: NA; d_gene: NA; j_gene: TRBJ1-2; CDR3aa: CSASASAGYGYTF; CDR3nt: TGCAGTGCTAGTGCGTCAGCAGGCTATGGCTACACCTTC
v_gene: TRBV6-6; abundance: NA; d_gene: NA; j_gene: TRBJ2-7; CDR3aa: CASSYSTVREQYF; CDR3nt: TGTGCCAGCAGTTACTCGACCGTTCGCGAGCAGTACTTC
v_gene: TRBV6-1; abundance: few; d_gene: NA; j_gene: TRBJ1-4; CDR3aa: CASSSRGGSKTELFF; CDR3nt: TGTGCCAGCAGTTCCCGGGGTGGGTCGAAGACCGAACTGTTTTTT
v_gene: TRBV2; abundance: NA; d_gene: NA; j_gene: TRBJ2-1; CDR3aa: CASSDRGGGSSEQFF; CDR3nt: TGTGCCAGCAGTGATCGTGGCGGTGGGTCTAGTGAGCAGTTCTTC
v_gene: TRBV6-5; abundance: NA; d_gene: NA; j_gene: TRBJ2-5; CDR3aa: CASSQTDGRGTQYF; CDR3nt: TGTGCCAGCAGTCAAACCGACGGAAGGGGGACCCAGTACTTC
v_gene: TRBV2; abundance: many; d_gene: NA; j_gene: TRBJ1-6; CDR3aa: CASSAQNRENSPLHF; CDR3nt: TGTGCCAGCAGTGCTCAGAACAGAGAAAATTCACCCCTCCACTTT
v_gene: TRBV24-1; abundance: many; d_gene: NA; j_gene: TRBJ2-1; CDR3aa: CATSDTQVKYPDEQFF; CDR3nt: TGTGCCACCAGTGATACACAGGTCAAGTACCCGGATGAGCAGTTCTTC
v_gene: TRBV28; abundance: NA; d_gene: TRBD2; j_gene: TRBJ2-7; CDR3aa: CASSPIISGITKSNEQYF; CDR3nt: TGTGCCAGCAGCCCCATCATTAGCGGGATCACAAAATCCAATGAGCAGTACTTC